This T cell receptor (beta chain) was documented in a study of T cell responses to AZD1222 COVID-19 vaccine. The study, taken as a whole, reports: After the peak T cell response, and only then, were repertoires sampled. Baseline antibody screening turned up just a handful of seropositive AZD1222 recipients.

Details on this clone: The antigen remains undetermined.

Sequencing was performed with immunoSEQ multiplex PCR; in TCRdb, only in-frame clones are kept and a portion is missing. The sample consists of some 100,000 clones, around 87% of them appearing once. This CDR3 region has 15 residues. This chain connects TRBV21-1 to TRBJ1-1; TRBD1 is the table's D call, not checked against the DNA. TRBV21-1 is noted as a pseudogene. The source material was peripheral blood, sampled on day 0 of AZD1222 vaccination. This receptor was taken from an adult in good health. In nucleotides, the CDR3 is TGTGCCACCAGATCCGAACAGGGTATGAACACTGAAGCTTTCTTT. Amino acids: CATRSEQGMNTEAFF.